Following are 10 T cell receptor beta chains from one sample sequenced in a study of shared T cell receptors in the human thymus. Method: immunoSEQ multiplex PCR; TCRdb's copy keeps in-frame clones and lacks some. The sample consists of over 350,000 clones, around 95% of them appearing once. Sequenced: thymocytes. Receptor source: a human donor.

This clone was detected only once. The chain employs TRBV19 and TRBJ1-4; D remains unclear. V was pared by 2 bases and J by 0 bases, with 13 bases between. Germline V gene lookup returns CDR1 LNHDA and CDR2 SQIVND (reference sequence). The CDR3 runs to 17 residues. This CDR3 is CASSIRLLKPTNEKLFF. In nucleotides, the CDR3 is TGTGCCAGTAGTATAAGGCTCCTAAAGCCAACTAATGAAAAACTGTTTTTT.

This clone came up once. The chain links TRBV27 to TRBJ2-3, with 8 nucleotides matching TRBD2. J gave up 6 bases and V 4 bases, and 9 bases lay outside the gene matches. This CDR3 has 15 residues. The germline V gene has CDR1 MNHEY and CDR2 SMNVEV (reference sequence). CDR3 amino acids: CASSSPGLGHDTQYF. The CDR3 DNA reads TGTGCCAGCAGTTCCCCGGGACTAGGCCATGATACGCAGTATTTT.

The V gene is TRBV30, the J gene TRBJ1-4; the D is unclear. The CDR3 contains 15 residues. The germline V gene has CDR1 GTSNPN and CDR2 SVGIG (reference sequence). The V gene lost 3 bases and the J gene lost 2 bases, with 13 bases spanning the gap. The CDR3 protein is CAWRRMGNTNEKLFF. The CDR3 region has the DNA TGTGCCTGGAGGCGGATGGGGAACACTAATGAAAAACTGTTTTTT.

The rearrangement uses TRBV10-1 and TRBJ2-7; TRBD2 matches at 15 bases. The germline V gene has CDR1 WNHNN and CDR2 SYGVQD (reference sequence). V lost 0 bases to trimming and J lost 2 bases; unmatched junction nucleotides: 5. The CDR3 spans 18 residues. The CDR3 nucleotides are TGCGCCAGCAGTGAGTCCTTCGGACTAGCGGGAGGGCCCTACGAGCAGTACTTC. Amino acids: CASSESFGLAGGPYEQYF.

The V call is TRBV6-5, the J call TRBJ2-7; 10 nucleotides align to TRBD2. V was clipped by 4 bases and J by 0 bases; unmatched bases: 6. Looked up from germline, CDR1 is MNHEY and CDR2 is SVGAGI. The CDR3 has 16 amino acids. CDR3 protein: CASSSLAGGSSYEQYF. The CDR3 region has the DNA TGTGCCAGCAGTTCTTTAGCGGGAGGTAGCTCCTACGAGCAGTACTTC.

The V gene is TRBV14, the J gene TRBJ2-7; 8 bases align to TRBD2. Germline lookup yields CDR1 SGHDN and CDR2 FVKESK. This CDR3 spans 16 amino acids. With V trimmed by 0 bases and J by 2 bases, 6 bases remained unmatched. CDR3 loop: CASSQDLAGGTYEQYF. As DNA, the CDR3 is TGTGCCAGCAGCCAAGATCTCGCGGGAGGAACCTACGAGCAGTACTTC.

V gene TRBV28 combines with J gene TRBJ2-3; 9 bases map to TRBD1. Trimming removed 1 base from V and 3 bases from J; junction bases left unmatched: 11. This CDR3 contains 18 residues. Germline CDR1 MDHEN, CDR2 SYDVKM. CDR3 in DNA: TGTGCCAGCAGTTTATCCCGTCCCGGACAGGGGCGGACAGATACGCAGTATTTT. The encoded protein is CASSLSRPGQGRTDTQYF.

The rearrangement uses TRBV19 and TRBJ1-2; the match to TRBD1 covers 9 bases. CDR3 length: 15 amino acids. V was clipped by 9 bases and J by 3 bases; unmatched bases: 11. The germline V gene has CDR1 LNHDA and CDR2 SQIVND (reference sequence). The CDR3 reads CASRDRVVGHYGYTF. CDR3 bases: TGTGCCAGCCGGGACAGGGTAGTCGGACACTATGGCTACACCTTC.

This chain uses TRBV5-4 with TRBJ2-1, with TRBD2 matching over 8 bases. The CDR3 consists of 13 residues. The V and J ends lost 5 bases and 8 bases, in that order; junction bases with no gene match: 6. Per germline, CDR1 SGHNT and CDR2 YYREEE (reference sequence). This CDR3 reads CASSKAGEDEQFF. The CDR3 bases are TGTGCCAGCAGTAAAGCGGGAGAAGATGAGCAGTTCTTC.

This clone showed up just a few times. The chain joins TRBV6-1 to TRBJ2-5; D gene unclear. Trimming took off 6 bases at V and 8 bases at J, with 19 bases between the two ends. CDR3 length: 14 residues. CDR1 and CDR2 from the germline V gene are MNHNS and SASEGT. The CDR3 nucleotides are TGTGCCAGCAGCAGCAGGTGGCTAGAGAATACCCAGTACTTC. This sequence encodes CASSSRWLENTQYF.